This note documents a single T cell receptor (beta chain) sequence. Germline trimming cut 4 bases from V and 7 bases from J; bases unmatched to any gene: 9. The length of the CDR3 is 15 residues. CDR1 SGHTA and CDR2 FQGNSA come from the germline V gene. Treatment indicated: oral pan-JAK inhibitor, 5-10 mg twice daily. The data belong to a study of CD8+ T cells in alopecia areata. RNA extraction and reverse transcription yielded cDNA as sequencing template. Using immunoSEQ multiplex PCR, the repertoire was profiled, and TCRdb retains in-frame clones only, with some absent. The sample lists about 210,000 clones, around 43% occurring once.

The input for sequencing was CD4+ T cells sorted from blood, taken at roughly week 36, from a patient treated with tofacitinib. This clonotype originated in a human donor with alopecia areata. V gene TRBV7-2 combines with J gene TRBJ2-1; 8 nucleotides line up with TRBD1. The CDR3 coding sequence is TGTGCCAGCAGCTCCCGGACAGGGTCAGCGAATGAGCAGTTCTTC. Protein sequence: CASSSRTGSANEQFF.